Each of the 5 T cell receptor beta chains below was sequenced from the same sample in a study of T cells in Graves' hyperthyroidism and ophthalmopathy. Amplification yielded TCR beta CDR3 regions, with RNA transcripts as the source. TCR CDR3 underwent first-round RT-PCR with the HTBI primer set. MiXCR, run by TCRdb on the multiplex PCR reads, gives a single entry per CDR3 protein. The sample shows about 400,000 distinct CDR3 sequences, around 14% of them seen only once. The sample consisted of blood. These receptors were collected from a woman between 18 and 30 years old with Graves' hyperthyroidism.

This clonotype was seen at least ten times. This chain connects TRBV6-1 to TRBJ2-6; D is perhaps TRBD2 (5 bases). Deletions cut 5 bases from V and 2 bases from J, with 10 bases between. CDR3 length: 15 amino acids. Germline lookup yields CDR1 MNHNS and CDR2 SASEGT. CDR3 in DNA: TGTGCCAGCAGTCAGTCGGGGACTGGGGCCAACGTCCTGACTTTC. It codes for CASSQSGTGANVLTF.

This clonotype occurred many times. CDR3 sequence reads: CSASKVRTGKFGAFF. In DNA, the CDR3 is TGCAGTGCTAGTAAGGTTAGGACAGGGAAGTTTGGAGCTTTCTTT. The chain has TRBV20-1 and TRBJ1-1; 8 positions agree with TRBD1. CDR1 is DFQATT, CDR2 SNEGSKA, per germline (reference sequence). This CDR3 has 15 residues. Trimming at V came to 3 bases and at J to 10 bases, leaving 16 bases not matched to a gene.

This clonotype showed up just a few times. At one boundary the junction diverges from the germline segment, which might be a read error. The rearrangement links TRBV4-3 to TRBJ1-5, with TRBD1 matching 9 bases. Germline V gene data show CDR1 as LGHNA and CDR2 as YSLEER. The CDR3 loop spans 15 amino acids. CDR3 DNA: TGCGCCAGCAGCCAAGGGACAGGGGAGGGTTGGCCCAAGCATTTT. This sequence encodes CASSQGTGEGWPKHF.

This clonotype was counted ten times or more. The chain uses TRBV20-1 and TRBJ1-1; D remains ambiguous. Per germline, CDR1 DFQATT and CDR2 SNEGSKA (reference sequence). Trimming cost V 4 bases and J 7 bases, with 10 bases left between them. This CDR3 region has 11 residues. CDR3 sequence: CSAMVFGEAFF. The CDR3 nucleotides read TGCAGTGCTATGGTTTTTGGTGAAGCTTTCTTT.

The V and J genes are TRBV12-3 or TRBV12-4 and TRBJ2-7; no firm D call. The CDR3 contains 17 residues. Trimming stripped 6 bases from V and 4 bases from J, with 25 bases between. CDR3 sequence reads: CASSPQESSTDAYEQYF. The CDR3 nucleotides read TGTGCCAGCAGCCCCCAAGAGAGTAGTACGGATGCTTACGAGCAGTACTTC.